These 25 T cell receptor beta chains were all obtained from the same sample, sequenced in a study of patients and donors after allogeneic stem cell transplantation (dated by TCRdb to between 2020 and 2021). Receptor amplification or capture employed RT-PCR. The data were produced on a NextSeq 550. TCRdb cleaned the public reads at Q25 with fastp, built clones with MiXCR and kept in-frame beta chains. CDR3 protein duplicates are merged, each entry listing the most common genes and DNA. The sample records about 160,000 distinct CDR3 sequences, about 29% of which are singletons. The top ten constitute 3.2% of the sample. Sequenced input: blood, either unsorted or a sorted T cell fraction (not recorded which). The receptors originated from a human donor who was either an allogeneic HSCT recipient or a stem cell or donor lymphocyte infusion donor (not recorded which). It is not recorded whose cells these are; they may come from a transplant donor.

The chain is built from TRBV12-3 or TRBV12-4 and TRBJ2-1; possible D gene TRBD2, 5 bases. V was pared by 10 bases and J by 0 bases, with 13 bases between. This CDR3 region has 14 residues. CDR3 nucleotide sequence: TGTGCCACCGGGGAGTACGGCTCCTACAATGAGCAGTTCTTC. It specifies CATGEYGSYNEQFF.

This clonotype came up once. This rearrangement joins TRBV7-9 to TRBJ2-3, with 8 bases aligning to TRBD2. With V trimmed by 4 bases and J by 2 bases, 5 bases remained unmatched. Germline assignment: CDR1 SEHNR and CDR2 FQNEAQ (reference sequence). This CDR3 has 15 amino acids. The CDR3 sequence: CASSSRGGYTDTQYF. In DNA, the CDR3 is TGTGCCAGCAGCTCCCGGGGGGGATACACAGATACGCAGTATTTT.

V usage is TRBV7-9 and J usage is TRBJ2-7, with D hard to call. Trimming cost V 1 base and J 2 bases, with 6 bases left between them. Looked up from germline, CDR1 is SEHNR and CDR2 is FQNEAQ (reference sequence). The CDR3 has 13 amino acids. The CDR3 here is CASSLGRPYEQYF. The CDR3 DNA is TGTGCCAGCAGCTTAGGACGACCCTACGAGCAGTACTTC.

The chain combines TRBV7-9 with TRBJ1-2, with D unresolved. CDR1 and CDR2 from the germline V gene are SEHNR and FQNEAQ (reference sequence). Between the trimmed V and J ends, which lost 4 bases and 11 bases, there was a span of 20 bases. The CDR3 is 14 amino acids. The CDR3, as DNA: TGTGCCAGCAGCTCAGAAGGAGGAGGCCTGAGGTACACCTTC. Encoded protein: CASSSEGGGLRYTF.

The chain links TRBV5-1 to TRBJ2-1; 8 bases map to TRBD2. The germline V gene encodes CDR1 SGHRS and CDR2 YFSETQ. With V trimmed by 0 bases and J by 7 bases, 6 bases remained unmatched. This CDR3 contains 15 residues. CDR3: CASSLGMRGANEQFF. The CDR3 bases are TGCGCCAGCAGCTTGGGAATGCGGGGGGCAAATGAGCAGTTCTTC. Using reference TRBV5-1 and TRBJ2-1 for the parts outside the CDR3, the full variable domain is KAGVTQTPRYLIKTRGQQVTLSCSPISGHRSVSWYQQTPGQGLQFLFEYFSETQRNKGNFPGRFSGRQFSNSRSEMNVSTLELGDSALYLCASSLGMRGANEQFFGPGTRLTVL.

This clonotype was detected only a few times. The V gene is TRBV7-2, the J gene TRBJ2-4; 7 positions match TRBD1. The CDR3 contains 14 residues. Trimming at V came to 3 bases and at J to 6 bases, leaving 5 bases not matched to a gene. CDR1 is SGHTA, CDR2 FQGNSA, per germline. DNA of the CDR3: TGTGCCAGCAGCTTGAGACAGGGCCCAAACATTCAGTACTTC. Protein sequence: CASSLRQGPNIQYF. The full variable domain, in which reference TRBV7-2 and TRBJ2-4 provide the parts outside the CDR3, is GAGVSQSPSNKVTEKGKDVELRCDPISGHTALYWYRQSLGQGLEFLIYFQGNSAPDKSGLPSDRFSAERTGGSVSTLTIQRTQQEDSAVYLCASSLRQGPNIQYFGAGTRLSVL.

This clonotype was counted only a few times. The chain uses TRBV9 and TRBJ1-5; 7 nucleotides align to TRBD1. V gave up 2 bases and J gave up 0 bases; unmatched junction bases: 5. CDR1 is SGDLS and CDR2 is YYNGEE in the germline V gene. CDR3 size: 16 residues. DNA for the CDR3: TGTGCCAGCAGCGTCGTAGGGGGCTATAGCAATCAGCCCCAGCATTTT. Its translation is CASSVVGGYSNQPQHF.

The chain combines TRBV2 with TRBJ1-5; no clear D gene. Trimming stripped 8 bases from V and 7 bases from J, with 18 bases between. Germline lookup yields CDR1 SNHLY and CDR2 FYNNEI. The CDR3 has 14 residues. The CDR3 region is CASGAEGVGQPQHF. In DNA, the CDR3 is TGTGCCAGCGGAGCAGAGGGTGTCGGACAGCCCCAGCATTTT.

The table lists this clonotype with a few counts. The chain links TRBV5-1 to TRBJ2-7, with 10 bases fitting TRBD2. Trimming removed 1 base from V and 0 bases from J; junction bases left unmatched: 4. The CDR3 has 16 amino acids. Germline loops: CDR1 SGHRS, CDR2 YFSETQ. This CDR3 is CASSLTGTSASYEQYF. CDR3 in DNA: TGCGCCAGCAGCTTGACCGGGACTAGCGCCTCCTACGAGCAGTACTTC.

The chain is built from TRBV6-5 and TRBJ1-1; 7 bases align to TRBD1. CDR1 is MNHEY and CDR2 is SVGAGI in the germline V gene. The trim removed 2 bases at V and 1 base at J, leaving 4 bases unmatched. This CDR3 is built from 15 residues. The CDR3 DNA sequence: TGTGCCAGCAGTTACGGCGCAGGGGGGAACACTGAAGCTTTCTTT. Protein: CASSYGAGGNTEAFF.

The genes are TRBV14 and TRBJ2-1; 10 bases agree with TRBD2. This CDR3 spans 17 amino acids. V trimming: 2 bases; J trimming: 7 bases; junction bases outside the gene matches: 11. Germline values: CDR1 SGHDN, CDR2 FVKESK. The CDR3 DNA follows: TGTGCCAGCAGCCAACTAGCGGGAGCCAACGTGAGGAATGAGCAGTTCTTC. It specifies CASSQLAGANVRNEQFF.

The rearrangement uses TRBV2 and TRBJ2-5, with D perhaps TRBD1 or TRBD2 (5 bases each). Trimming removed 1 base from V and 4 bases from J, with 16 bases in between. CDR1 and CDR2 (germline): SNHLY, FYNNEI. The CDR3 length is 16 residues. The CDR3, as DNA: TGTGCCAGCAGTGAAGGGGGCGGGCTATCCATAGAGACCCAGTACTTC. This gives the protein CASSEGGGLSIETQYF.

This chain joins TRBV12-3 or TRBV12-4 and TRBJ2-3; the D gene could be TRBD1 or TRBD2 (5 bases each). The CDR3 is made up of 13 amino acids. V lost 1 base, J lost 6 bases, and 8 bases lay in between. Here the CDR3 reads CASSLGDGDTQYF. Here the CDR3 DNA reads TGTGCCAGCAGTTTAGGGGACGGGGATACGCAGTATTTT.

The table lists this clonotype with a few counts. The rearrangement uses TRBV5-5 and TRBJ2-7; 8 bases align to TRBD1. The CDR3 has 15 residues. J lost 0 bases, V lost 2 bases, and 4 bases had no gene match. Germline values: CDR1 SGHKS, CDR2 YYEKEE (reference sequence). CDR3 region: CASSFGDRSSYEQYF. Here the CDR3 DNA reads TGTGCCAGCAGCTTCGGGGACAGGAGCTCCTACGAGCAGTACTTC.

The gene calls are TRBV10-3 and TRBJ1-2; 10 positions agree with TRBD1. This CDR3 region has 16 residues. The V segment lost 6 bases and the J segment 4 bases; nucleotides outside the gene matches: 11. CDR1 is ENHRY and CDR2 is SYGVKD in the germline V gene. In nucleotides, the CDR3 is TGTGCCATCAGCGGAGGCCCGGGACAGGGGATCTATGGCTACACCTTC. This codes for CAISGGPGQGIYGYTF.

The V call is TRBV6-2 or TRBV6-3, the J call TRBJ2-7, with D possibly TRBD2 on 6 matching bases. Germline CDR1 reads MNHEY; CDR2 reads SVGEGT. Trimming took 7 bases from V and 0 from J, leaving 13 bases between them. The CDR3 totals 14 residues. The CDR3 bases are TGTGCCAGCACCCAAGGGACTGGCTCCTACGAGCAGTACTTC. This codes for CASTQGTGSYEQYF.

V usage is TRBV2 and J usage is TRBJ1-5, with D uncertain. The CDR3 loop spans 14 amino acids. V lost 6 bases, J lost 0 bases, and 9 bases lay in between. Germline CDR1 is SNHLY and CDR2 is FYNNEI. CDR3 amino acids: CASSRYGSNQPQHF. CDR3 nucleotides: TGTGCCAGCAGCCGTTACGGTAGCAATCAGCCCCAGCATTTT.

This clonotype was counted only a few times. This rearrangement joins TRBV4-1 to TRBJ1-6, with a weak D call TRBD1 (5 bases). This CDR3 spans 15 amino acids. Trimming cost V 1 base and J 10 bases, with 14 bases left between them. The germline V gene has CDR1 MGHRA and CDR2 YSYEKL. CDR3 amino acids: CASSQVRTSSSPLHF. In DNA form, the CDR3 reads TGCGCCAGCAGCCAAGTAAGGACATCCTCCTCACCCCTCCACTTT.

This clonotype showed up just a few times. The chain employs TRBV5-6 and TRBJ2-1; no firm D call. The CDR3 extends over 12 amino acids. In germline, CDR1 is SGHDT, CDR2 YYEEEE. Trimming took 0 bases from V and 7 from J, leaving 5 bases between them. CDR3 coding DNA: TGTGCCAGCAGCTTGGCCCAGAATGAGCAGTTCTTC. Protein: CASSLAQNEQFF.

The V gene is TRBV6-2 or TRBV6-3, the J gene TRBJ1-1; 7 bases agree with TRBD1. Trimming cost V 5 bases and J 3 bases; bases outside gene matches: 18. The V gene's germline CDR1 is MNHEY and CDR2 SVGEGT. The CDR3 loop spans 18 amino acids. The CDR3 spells CASSPYLQTGTVDTEAFF. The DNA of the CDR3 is TGTGCCAGCAGTCCCTACCTTCAGACAGGGACAGTAGACACTGAAGCTTTCTTT.

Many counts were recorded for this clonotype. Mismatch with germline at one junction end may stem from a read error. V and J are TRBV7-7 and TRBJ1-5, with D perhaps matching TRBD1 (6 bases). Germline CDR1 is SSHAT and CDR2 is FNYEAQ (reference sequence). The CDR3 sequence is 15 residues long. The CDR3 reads CASSLETGPNQPQHF. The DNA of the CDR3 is TGTGCTAGCAGCTTAGAAACAGGGCCCAATCAGCCCCAGCATTTT.

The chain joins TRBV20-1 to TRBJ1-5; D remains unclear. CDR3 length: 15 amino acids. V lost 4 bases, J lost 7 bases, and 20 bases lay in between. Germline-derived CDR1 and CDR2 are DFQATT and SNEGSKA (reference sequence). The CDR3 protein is CSAKEGTRRRQPQHF. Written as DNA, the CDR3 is TGCAGTGCTAAGGAGGGTACTCGAAGGCGCCAGCCCCAGCATTTT.

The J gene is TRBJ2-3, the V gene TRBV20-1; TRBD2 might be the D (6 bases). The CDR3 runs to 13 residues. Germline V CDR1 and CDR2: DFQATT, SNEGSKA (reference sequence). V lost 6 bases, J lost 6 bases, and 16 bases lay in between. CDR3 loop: CSATRLDEDTQYF. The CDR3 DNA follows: TGCAGTGCCACGAGACTAGACGAGGATACGCAGTATTTT.

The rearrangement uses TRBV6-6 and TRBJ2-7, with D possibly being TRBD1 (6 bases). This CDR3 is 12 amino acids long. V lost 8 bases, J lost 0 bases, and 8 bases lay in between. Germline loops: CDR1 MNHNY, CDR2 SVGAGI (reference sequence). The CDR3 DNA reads TGTGCCAGCCGGGGACACTCCTACGAGCAGTACTTC. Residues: CASRGHSYEQYF.

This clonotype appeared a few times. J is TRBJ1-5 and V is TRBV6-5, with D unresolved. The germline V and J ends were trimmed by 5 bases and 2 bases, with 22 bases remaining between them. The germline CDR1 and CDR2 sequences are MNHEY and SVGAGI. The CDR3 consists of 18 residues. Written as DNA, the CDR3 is TGTGCCAGCAGTGCCATACCTGACGGCCTTGGTCGCAATCAGCCCCAGCATTTT. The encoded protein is CASSAIPDGLGRNQPQHF.